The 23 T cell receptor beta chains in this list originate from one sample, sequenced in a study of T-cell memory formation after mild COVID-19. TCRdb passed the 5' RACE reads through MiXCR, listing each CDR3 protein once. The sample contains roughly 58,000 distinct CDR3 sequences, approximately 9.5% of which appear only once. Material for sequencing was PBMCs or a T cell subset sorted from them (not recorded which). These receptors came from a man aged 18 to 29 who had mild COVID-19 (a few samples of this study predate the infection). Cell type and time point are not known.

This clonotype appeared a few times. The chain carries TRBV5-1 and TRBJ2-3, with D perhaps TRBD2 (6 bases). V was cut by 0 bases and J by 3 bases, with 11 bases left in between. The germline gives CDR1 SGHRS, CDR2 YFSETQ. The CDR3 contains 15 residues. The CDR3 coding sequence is TGCGCCAGCAGCTTGGGACTAGATTTTACAGATACGCAGTATTTT. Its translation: CASSLGLDFTDTQYF. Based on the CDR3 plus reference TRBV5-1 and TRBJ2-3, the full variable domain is KAGVTQTPRYLIKTRGQQVTLSCSPISGHRSVSWYQQTPGQGLQFLFEYFSETQRNKGNFPGRFSGRQFSNSRSEMNVSTLELGDSALYLCASSLGLDFTDTQYFGPGTRLTVL.

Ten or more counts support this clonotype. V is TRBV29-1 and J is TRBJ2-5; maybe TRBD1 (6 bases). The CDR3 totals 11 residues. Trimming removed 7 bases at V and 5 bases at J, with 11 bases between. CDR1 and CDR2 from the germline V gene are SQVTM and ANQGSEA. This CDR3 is CSAGTLETQYF. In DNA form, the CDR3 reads TGCAGCGCCGGGACACTGGAGACCCAGTACTTC. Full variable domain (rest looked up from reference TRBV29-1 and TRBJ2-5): SAVISQKPSRDICQRGTSLTIQCQVDSQVTMMFWYRQQPGQSLTLIATANQGSEATYESGFVIDKFPISRPNLTFSTLTVSNMSPEDSSIYLCSAGTLETQYFGPGTRLLVL.

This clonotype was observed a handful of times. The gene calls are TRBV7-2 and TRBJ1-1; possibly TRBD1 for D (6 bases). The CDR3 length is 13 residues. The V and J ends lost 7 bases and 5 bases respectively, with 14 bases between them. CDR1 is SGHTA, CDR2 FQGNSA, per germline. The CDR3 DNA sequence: TGTGCCAGCACCTTTCAGGGGCTGACTGAAGCTTTCTTT. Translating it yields CASTFQGLTEAFF.

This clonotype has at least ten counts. Here the CDR3 DNA reads TGCGCCAGCTCCACGGGGGCAGATACGCAGTATTTT. Residues: CASSTGADTQYF. The chain couples TRBV10-2 to TRBJ2-3; a weak D match, TRBD2 (6 bases). Trimming removed 8 bases from V and 4 bases from J, with 10 bases in between. This CDR3 has 12 residues. The germline CDR1 and CDR2 sequences are WSHSY and SAAADI.

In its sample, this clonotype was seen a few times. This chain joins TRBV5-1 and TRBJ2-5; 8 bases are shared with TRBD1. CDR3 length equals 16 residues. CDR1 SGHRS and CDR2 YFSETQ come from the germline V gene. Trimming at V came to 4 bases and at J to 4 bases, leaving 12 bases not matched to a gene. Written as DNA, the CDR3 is TGCGCCAGCAGCCTGGGTGTCGACAGGGGTGGAGAGACCCAGTACTTC. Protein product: CASSLGVDRGGETQYF. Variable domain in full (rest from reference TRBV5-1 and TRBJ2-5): KAGVTQTPRYLIKTRGQQVTLSCSPISGHRSVSWYQQTPGQGLQFLFEYFSETQRNKGNFPGRFSGRQFSNSRSEMNVSTLELGDSALYLCASSLGVDRGGETQYFGPGTRLLVL.

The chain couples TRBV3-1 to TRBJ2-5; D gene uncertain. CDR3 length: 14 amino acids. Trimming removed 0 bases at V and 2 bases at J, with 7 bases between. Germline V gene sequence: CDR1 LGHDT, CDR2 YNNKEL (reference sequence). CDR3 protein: CASSQDLVQETQYF. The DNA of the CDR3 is TGTGCCAGCAGCCAAGATTTAGTACAAGAGACCCAGTACTTC.

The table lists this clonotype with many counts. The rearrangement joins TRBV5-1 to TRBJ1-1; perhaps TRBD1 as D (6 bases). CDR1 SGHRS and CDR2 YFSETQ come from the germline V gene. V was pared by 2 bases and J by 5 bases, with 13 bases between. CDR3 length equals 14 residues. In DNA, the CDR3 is TGCGCCAGCAGCTTACAGGGCTATCGGACTGAAGCTTTCTTT. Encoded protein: CASSLQGYRTEAFF.

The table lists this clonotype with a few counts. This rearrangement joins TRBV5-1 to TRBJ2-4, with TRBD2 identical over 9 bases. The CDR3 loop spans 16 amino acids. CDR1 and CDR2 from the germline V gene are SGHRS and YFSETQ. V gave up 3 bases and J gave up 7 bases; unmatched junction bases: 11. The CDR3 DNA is TGCGCCAGCAGCTCCCTCGGCGCGGGGGGGAGGAACATTCAGTACTTC. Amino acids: CASSSLGAGGRNIQYF.

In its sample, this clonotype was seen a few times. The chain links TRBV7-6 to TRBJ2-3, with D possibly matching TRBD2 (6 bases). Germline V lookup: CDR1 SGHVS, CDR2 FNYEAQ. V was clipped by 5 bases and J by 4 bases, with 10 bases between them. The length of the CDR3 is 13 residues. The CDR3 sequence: CASSPTRADTQYF. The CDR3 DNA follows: TGTGCCAGCAGCCCGACTAGAGCAGATACGCAGTATTTT. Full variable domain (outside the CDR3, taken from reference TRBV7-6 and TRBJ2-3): GAGVSQSPRYKVTKRGQDVALRCDPISGHVSLYWYRQALGQGPEFLTYFNYEAQQDKSGLPNDRFSAERPEGSISTLTIQRTEQRDSAMYRCASSPTRADTQYFGPGTRLTVL.

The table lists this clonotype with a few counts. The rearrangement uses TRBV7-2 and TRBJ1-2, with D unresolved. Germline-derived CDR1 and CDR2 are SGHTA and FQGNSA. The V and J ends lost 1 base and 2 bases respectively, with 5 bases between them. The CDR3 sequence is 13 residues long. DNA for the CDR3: TGTGCCAGCAGCTTAGTGGCCAACTATGGCTACACCTTC. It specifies CASSLVANYGYTF.

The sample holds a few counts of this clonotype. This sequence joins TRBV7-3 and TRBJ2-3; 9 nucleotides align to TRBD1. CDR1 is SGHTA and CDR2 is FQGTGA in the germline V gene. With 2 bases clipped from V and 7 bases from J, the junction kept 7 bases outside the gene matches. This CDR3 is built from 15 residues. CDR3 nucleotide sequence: TGTGCCAGCAGCTTAGGGGACAGGGATCTCAATACGCAGTATTTT. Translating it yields CASSLGDRDLNTQYF.

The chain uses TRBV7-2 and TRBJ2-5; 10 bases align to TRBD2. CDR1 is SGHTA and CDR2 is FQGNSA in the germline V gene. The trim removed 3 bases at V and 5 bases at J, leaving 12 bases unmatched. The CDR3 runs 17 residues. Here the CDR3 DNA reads TGTGCCAGCAGCTTCGCGGCCACTAGCGGGGTAGGGGAGACCCAGTACTTC. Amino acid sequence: CASSFAATSGVGETQYF. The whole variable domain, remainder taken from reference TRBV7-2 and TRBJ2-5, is GAGVSQSPSNKVTEKGKDVELRCDPISGHTALYWYRQSLGQGLEFLIYFQGNSAPDKSGLPSDRFSAERTGGSVSTLTIQRTQQEDSAVYLCASSFAATSGVGETQYFGPGTRLLVL.

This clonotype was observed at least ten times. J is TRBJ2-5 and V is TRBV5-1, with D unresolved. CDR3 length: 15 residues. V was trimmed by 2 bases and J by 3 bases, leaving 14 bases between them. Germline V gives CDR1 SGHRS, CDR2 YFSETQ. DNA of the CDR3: TGCGCCAGCAGCTTATCGTTCCGGACCGAAGAGACCCAGTACTTC. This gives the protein CASSLSFRTEETQYF.

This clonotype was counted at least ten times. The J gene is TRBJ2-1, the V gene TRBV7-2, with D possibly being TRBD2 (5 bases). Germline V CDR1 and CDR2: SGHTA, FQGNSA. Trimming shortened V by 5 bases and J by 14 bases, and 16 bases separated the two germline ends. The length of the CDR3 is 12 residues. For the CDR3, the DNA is TGTGCCAGCAGCGATCCCCGGGAACCGGAGTTCTTC. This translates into CASSDPREPEFF.

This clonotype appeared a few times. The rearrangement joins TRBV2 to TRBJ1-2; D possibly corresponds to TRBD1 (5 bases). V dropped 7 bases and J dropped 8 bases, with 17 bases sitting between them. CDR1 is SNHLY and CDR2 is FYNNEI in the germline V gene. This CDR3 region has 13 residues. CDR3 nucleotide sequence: TGTGCCAGCACGGAGAGGGGTGGAGACGGCTACACCTTC. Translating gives CASTERGGDGYTF.

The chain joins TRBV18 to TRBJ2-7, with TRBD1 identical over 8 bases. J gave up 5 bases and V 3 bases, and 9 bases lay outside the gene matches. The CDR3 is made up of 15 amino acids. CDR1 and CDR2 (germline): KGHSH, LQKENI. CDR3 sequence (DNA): TGTGCCAGCTCACCCGCCGGACAGGGAGGTAACGAGCAGTACTTC. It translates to CASSPAGQGGNEQYF. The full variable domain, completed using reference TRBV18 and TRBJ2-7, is NAGVMQNPRHLVRRRGQEARLRCSPMKGHSHVYWYRQLPEEGLKFMVYLQKENIIDESGMPKERFSAEFPKEGPSILRIQQVVRGDSAAYFCASSPAGQGGNEQYFGPGTRLTVT.

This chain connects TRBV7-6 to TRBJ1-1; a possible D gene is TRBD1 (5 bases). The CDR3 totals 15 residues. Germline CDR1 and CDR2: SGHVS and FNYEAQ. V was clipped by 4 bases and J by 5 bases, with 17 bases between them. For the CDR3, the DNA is TGTGCCAGCAGCTCCTGGGGGGGGGATTCGACTGAAGCTTTCTTT. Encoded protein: CASSSWGGDSTEAFF.

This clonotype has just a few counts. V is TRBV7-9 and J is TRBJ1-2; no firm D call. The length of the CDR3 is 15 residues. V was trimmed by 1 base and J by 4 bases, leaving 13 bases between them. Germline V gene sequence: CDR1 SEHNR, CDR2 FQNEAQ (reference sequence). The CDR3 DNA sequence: TGTGCCAGCAGCTTAGATCCCTGGAGGGCCTATGGCTACACCTTC. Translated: CASSLDPWRAYGYTF.

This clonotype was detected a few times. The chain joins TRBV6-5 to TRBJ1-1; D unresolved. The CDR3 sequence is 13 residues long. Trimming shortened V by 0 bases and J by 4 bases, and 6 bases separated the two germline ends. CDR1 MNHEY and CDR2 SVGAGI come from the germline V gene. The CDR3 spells CASSYSGFTEAFF. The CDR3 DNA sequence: TGTGCCAGCAGTTACTCAGGGTTCACTGAAGCTTTCTTT.

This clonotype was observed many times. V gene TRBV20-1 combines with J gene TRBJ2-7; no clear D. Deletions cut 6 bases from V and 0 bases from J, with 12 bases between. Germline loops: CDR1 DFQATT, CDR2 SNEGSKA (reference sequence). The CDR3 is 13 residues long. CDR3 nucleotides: TGCAGTGCCCCGTCCCTTGGCTCCTACGAGCAGTACTTC. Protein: CSAPSLGSYEQYF.

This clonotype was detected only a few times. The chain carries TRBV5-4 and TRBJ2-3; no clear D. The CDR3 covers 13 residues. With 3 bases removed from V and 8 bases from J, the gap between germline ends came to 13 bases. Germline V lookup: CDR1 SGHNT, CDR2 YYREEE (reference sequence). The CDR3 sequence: CASSSAVPPTQYF. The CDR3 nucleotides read TGTGCCAGCAGCTCCGCGGTACCGCCTACGCAGTATTTT.

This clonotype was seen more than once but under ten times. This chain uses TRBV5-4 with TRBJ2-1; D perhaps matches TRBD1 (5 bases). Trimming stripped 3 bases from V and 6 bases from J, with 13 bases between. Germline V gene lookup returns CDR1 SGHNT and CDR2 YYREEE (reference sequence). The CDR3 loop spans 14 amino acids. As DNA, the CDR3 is TGTGCCAGCAGCTACGGACCAGGGATCAATGAGCAGTTCTTC. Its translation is CASSYGPGINEQFF.

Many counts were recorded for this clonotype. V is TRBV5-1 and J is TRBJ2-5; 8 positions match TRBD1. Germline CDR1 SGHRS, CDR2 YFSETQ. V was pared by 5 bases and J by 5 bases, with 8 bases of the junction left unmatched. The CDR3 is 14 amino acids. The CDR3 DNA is TGCGCCAGCAGGTCCGGACAGGGTGAGGAGACCCAGTACTTC. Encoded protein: CASRSGQGEETQYF.